The rows below give T cell receptor beta chains drawn from one sample of a study of T cells in localized non-small cell lung cancer. The assay was immunoSEQ multiplex PCR, and TCRdb's table has in-frame clones only and misses some. The sample shows some 39,000 clones, just over 85% of them seen only once. This specimen consisted of peripheral blood mononuclear cells, obtained before any cancer treatment. The source of these receptors is an older male donor with stage II lung adenocarcinoma. The CDR3 runs from the conserved cysteine through the conserved F or W. The D gene is left open where the match is weak. Expanded clones are given a class, and other clones once, few, many or no size at all.

d_call	clone_size	v_call	j_call	cdr3_nt	cdr3_aa
.	.	TRBV4-1	TRBJ1-5	TGCGCCAGCAGCCAAGATCAGGGGCTGCCCCAGCATTTT	CASSQDQGLPQHF
.	.	TRBV6-5	TRBJ1-2	TGTGCCAGCAGTCCGTATCGGTCAGGAGGCTACACCTTC	CASSPYRSGGYTF
TRBD1	.	TRBV30	TRBJ2-7	TGTGCCTGTTACCGGGACAGGGGGTCCTACGAGCAGTACTTC	CACYRDRGSYEQYF
TRBD1	.	TRBV2	TRBJ2-5	TGTGCCAGCAGTGCTAGGGACAGCGTTGAAGAGACCCAGTACTTC	CASSARDSVEETQYF
TRBD1	.	TRBV6-5	TRBJ1-5	TGTGCCAGCAGCAGAGACAGGGCCCGAGCCCAGCCCCAGCATTTT	CASSRDRARAQPQHF
.	.	TRBV10-3	TRBJ2-1	TGTGCCATCACAGAGGGGGGTCAATACAATGAGCAGTTCTTC	CAITEGGQYNEQFF
.	.	TRBV2	TRBJ1-4	TGTGCCAGCCACCCGGGAGCAACTAATGAAAAACTGTTTTTT	CASHPGATNEKLFF
TRBD2	.	TRBV19	TRBJ2-7	TGTGCCAGTAGTCCTCAGCGGGGGGGAGACCCCTACGAGCAGTACTTC	CASSPQRGGDPYEQYF
.	.	TRBV6-6	TRBJ2-7	TGTGCCAGCAGCCGGCTGGGCGAGCAGTACTTC	CASSRLGEQYF
.	.	TRBV28	TRBJ1-2	TGTGCCAGCAGTTTAAGGGCCTCCTATGGCTACACCTTC	CASSLRASYGYTF
TRBD2	few	TRBV29-1	TRBJ2-1	TGCAGCGTCGACCCCCTCCTAGCGGGGGGTGAGCAGTTCTTC	CSVDPLLAGGEQFF
.	.	TRBV5-1	TRBJ2-2	TGCGCCAGCAGCTTCGGGTGGGATAACACCGGGGAGCTGTTTTTT	CASSFGWDNTGELFF
TRBD1	.	TRBV5-1	TRBJ2-5	TGCGCCAGCAGCTTACAGGGGTTCCAAGAGACCCAGTACTTC	CASSLQGFQETQYF
TRBD1	.	TRBV7-2	TRBJ1-2	TGTGCCAGCACCTGGACAGGGAGCTACACCTTC	CASTWTGSYTF
TRBD1	.	TRBV30	TRBJ2-6	TGTGCCCAGGGACAGGGGGCAACCTACTCTGGGGCCAACGTCCTGACTTTC	CAQGQGATYSGANVLTF
.	once	TRBV6-5	TRBJ2-1	TGTGCCAGCATTAATCAGGGGAATGAGCAGTTCTTC	CASINQGNEQFF
.	once	TRBV5-5	TRBJ2-7	TGTGCCAGCAGCTTGGGGCCAAGCGGGTACTCCTACGAGCAGTACTTC	CASSLGPSGYSYEQYF
.	.	TRBV5-1	TRBJ2-2	TGCGCCAGCAGCTTGGGCGGCGGGACGAACACCGGGGAGCTGTTTTTT	CASSLGGGTNTGELFF
.	.	TRBV19	TRBJ2-1	TGTGCCACTGTACCTCTTGAGAGCAATGAGCAGTTCTTC	CATVPLESNEQFF
.	.	TRBV7-9	TRBJ1-1	TGTGCCAGCAGCTTAGCGGTAGCTTCCACTGAAGCTTTCTTT	CASSLAVASTEAFF
.	.	TRBV10-3	TRBJ1-1	TGTGCCATCAGTCAAGGGAGGGAGGGGACCACTGAAGCTTTCTTT	CAISQGREGTTEAFF
TRBD2	.	TRBV29-1	TRBJ2-5	TGCAGCGTAGTTAAAGGGACTAGCAAAGAGACCCAGTACTTC	CSVVKGTSKETQYF
.	once	TRBV29-1	TRBJ2-3	TGCAGCGCCGTGGACTGGACTCTTACAGATACGCAGTATTTT	CSAVDWTLTDTQYF
.	.	TRBV6-5	TRBJ1-1	TGTGCCAGCAGGTCGTACGGCTCGAACACTGAAGCTTTCTTT	CASRSYGSNTEAFF
TRBD2	.	TRBV19	TRBJ2-2	TGTGCCAGTAGTATAGAGGGACTAGGATGGGAAACCGGGGAGCTGTTTTTT	CASSIEGLGWETGELFF
.	once	TRBV5-5	TRBJ1-2	TGTGCCAGCAGCGACCCAACACTCTCAATACCCTATGGCTACACCTTC	CASSDPTLSIPYGYTF
TRBD2	.	TRBV18	TRBJ2-5	TGTGCCAGCTCACCAGCCGCGGGAGGGCGGGAGACCCAGTACTTC	CASSPAAGGRETQYF
.	.	TRBV7-2	TRBJ1-5	TGTGCCAGCAGCTTAGCGCGTGATCAGCCCCAGCATTTT	CASSLARDQPQHF
TRBD1	.	TRBV27	TRBJ2-6	TGTGCCAGCAGCCCCTTAAGGTCCCAGGGGGCATCCGGGGCCAACGTCCTGACTTTC	CASSPLRSQGASGANVLTF
TRBD2	once	TRBV2	TRBJ2-1	TGTGCCAGCAGTGAGACTAGCGGGGTCCACAATGAGCAGTTCTTC	CASSETSGVHNEQFF
TRBD2	.	TRBV7-9	TRBJ2-7	TGTGCCAGCAGCCCCCAGACTAGCGGGAGATACGAGCAGTACTTC	CASSPQTSGRYEQYF
.	.	TRBV11-2	TRBJ2-3	TGTGCCAGCAGGCCCTCAGGGGGGGGTACGCAGTATTTT	CASRPSGGGTQYF
TRBD1	.	TRBV6-6	TRBJ2-5	TGTGCCAGCAGCTGGGGACAGGGTGAAGAGACCCAGTACTTC	CASSWGQGEETQYF
.	few	TRBV7-3	TRBJ2-5	TGTGCCAGCAGCTCTCTAGCGACAGAGACCCAGTACTTC	CASSSLATETQYF
.	.	TRBV7-2	TRBJ1-3	TGTGCCAGCAGCTTAGAGGCGGAGGGCCTCTCTGGAAACACCATATATTTT	CASSLEAEGLSGNTIYF
.	.	TRBV5-1	TRBJ1-1	TGCGCCAGCTTCCCAATGCCGAACACTGAAGCTTTCTTT	CASFPMPNTEAFF
.	.	TRBV28	TRBJ2-5	TGTGCCAGCAGTTCCTCCCCCGGGGCGAGCGGAGAGACCCAGTACTTC	CASSSSPGASGETQYF
.	.	TRBV5-1	TRBJ2-7	TGCGCCAGCAGCTATGCTGGGGACTCCTACGAGCAGTACTTC	CASSYAGDSYEQYF
.	once	TRBV7-2	TRBJ1-2	TGTGCCAGCAGCTTGGGGATAGGGTTAAGCTATGGCTACACCTTC	CASSLGIGLSYGYTF
.	.	TRBV28	TRBJ1-1	TGTGCCAGCAGCCTCAGGGGAGAGATGAACACTGAAGCTTTCTTT	CASSLRGEMNTEAFF
.	.	TRBV9	TRBJ2-1	TGTGCCAGCAGCTTGGCGGGAAACTCCTACAATGAGCAGTTCTTC	CASSLAGNSYNEQFF
TRBD1	.	TRBV2	TRBJ2-7	TGTGCCAGCAGTGGACAGGGGTTCTACGAGCAGTACTTC	CASSGQGFYEQYF
.	few	TRBV30	TRBJ2-3	TGTGCCTGGAGTGGTCAGGGCAGCCGTGCAGATACGCAGTATTTT	CAWSGQGSRADTQYF